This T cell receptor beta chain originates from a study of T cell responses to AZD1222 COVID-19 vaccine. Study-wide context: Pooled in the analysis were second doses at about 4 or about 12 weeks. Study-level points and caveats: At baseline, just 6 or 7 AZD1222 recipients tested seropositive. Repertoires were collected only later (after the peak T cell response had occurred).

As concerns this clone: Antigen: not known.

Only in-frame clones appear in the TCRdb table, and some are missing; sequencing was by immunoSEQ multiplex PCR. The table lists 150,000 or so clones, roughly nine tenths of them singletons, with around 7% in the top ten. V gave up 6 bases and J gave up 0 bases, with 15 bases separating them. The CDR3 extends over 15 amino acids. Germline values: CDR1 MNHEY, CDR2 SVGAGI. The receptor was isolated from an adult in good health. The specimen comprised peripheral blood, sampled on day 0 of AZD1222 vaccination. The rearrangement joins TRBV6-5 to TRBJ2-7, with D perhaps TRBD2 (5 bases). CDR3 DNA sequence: TGTGCCAGCAGCTGGGAGTCGAGCTACTCCTACGAGCAGTACTTC. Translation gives CASSWESSYSYEQYF.